This entry features one T cell receptor (beta chain) sequence. Its antigen is not known. These data are taken from a study of blood T cells in healthy people across ages. Study-level points and caveats: Unknown CMV status may confound age-related changes in expanded clones. When set beside aged donors, long-lived donors presented more naive CD4+ cells and higher diversity. Investigators treated diversity estimates from one million T cells as underestimates.

Per sample, no less than 5 micrograms of total RNA were extracted. Alongside a J-beta primer mix, a sample-barcoded 5' primer served in a second PCR lasting about 7 to 12 cycles. One entry per CDR3 protein, called by TCRdb with MiXCR from the 5' RACE reads. Found here are around 2 million distinct CDR3 sequences, roughly two fifths of them singletons; the top ten hold about 21%. Specimen: blood. The sequence was obtained from a human donor in good health.

The CDR3 DNA reads as TGTGCCAGCAGACAGCTTGGGGTGGCCAATGAGCAGTTCTTC. This gives the protein CASRQLGVANEQFF. This rearrangement joins TRBV6-5 to TRBJ2-1; the D is unclear. Per the germline V gene, CDR1 is MNHEY and CDR2 is SVGAGI. CDR3 length: 14 residues. The ends were cut back, 6 bases at V and 6 bases at J, with 15 bases in the middle.